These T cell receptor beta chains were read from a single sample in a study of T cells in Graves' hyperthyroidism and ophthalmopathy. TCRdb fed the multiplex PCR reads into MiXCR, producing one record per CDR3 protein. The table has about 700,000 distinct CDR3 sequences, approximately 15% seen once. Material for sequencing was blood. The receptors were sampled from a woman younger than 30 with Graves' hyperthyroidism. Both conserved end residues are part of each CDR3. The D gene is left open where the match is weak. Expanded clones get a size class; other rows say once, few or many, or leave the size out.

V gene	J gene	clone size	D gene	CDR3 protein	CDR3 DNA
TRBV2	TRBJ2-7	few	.	CASGRQDYEQYF	TGTGCCAGCGGTAGACAGGACTACGAGCAGTACTTC
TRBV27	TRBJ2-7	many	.	CASSSHPTTEQYF	TGTGCCAGCAGTTCCCACCCTACGACAGAGCAGTACTTC
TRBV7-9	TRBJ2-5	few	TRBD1	CASSLGFWGQGDQETQYF	TGTGCCAGCAGCTTGGGGTTCTGGGGACAGGGGGACCAAGAGACCCAGTACTTC
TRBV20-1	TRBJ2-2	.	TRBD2	CSATPSGTSFTGELFF	TGCAGTGCTACTCCTAGCGGGACCTCCTTCACCGGGGAGCTGTTTTTT
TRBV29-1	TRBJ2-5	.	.	CSVEAPGRETQYF	TGCAGCGTTGAAGCCCCAGGGCGCGAGACCCAGTACTTC
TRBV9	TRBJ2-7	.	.	CASSVARGSYEQYF	TGTGCCAGCAGCGTAGCCAGGGGATCCTACGAGCAGTACTTC
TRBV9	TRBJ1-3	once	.	CASSVFAGPGNTIYF	TGTGCCAGCAGCGTTTTTGCAGGGCCTGGAAACACCATATATTTT
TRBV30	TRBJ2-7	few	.	CAWGTASYEQYF	TGTGCCTGGGGGACCGCTTCCTACGAGCAGTACTTC
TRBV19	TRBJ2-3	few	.	CASRKAGADTQYF	TGTGCCAGTAGAAAGGCAGGGGCAGATACGCAGTATTTT
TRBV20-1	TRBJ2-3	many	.	CSARDPRTSTDTQYF	TGCAGTGCTAGAGATCCTCGGACTAGCACAGATACGCAGTATTTT
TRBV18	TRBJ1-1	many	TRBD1	CASSPQGQGDTEAFF	TGTGCCAGCTCACCCCAGGGCCAGGGGGACACTGAAGCTTTCTTT
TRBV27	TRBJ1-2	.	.	CASSFSGEGGYTF	TGTGCCAGCAGTTTTTCAGGGGAGGGTGGCTACACCTTC
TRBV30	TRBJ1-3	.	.	CASDGVSGNTIYF	TGTGCCAGCGACGGGGTCTCTGGAAACACCATATATTTT
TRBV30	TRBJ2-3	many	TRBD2	CAWRAGLALPDTQYF	TGTGCCTGGAGGGCTGGACTAGCGTTACCAGATACGCAGTATTTT
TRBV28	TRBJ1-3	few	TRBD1	CASSLPGGDTIYF	TGTGCCAGCAGTTTACCAGGGGGCGACACCATATATTTT
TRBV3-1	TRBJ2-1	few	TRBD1	CASSLPSGGHSYNEQFF	TGTGCCAGCAGCCTACCGTCAGGGGGACACTCCTACAATGAGCAGTTCTTC
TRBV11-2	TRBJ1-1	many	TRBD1	CASSSGQGATEAFF	TGTGCCAGCAGCTCGGGACAGGGGGCCACTGAAGCTTTCTTT
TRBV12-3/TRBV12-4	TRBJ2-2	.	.	CASRNSGRNTGELFF	TGTGCCAGCAGGAACTCAGGGAGGAACACCGGGGAGCTGTTTTTT
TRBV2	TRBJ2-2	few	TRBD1	CATGQGISNTGELFF	TGTGCCACAGGACAGGGGATATCGAACACCGGGGAGCTGTTTTTT
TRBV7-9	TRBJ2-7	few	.	CASSGGQDYEQYF	TGTGCCAGCAGCGGAGGACAAGACTACGAGCAGTACTTC
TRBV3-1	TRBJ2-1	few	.	CASSQTTSGFLFF	TGTGCCAGCAGCCAGACGACTAGTGGGTTCCTGTTCTTC
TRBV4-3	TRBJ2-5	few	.	CASSPSSSWGQETQYF	TGCGCCAGCAGCCCCTCCTCCTCCTGGGGCCAAGAGACCCAGTACTTC
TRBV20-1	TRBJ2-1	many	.	CSAIRLEGMSDEQFF	TGCAGTGCTATACGACTAGAGGGAATGAGCGATGAGCAGTTCTTC
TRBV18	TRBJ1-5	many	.	CASSPDGTANQPQHF	TGTGCCAGCTCACCGGATGGGACGGCCAATCAGCCCCAGCATTTT
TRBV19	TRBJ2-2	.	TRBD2	CASSILGLPYLAGTNTGELFF	TGTGCCAGTAGTATATTGGGCCTTCCTTATTTAGCGGGAACAAACACCGGGGAGCTGTTTTTT
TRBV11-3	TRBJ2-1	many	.	CASSLERVSYDEQFF	TGTGCCAGCAGCTTAGAGCGGGTCTCCTACGATGAGCAGTTCTTC
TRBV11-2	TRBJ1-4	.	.	CASSLPPEEKLFF	TGTGCCAGCAGCTTACCGCCGGAGGAAAAACTGTTTTTT
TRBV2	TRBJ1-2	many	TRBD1	CASRGQGTYGYTF	TGTGCCAGCAGGGGACAGGGCACCTATGGCTACACCTTC
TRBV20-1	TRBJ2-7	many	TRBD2	CSARLTGTSGRAGEQYF	TGCAGTGCTAGATTAACCGGGACTAGCGGGAGGGCCGGAGAGCAGTACTTC
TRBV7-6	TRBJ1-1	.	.	CASSYTEGTEAFF	TGTGCCAGCAGCTACACTGAGGGCACTGAAGCTTTCTTT
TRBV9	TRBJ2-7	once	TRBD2	CASTPEGGPSYEQYF	TGTGCCAGCACCCCAGAGGGAGGGCCGTCCTACGAGCAGTACTTC
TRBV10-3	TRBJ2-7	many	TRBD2	CATREGGYEQYF	TGTGCCACCCGGGAGGGCGGTTACGAGCAGTACTTC
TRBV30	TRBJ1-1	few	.	CAWSTSTGPPGYEAFF	TGTGCCTGGAGTACCTCGACAGGCCCCCCCGGGTATGAAGCTTTCTTT
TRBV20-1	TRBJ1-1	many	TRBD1	CSARTPGTGLNTEAFF	TGCAGTGCTAGAACCCCCGGGACAGGCCTGAACACTGAAGCTTTCTTT
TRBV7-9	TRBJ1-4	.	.	CASSLVAGQSGAKLFF	TGTGCCAGCAGCTTAGTGGCTGGACAGTCAGGGGCAAAACTGTTTTTT
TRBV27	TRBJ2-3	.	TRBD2	CASKIAGGPSTQYF	TGTGCCAGCAAGATAGCGGGAGGGCCGAGTACGCAGTATTTT
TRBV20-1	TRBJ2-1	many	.	CSASFIPIGDNEQFF	TGCAGTGCTAGTTTTATACCGATTGGCGACAATGAGCAGTTCTTC
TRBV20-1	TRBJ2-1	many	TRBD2	CSARAPTGLAGVWVFNEQFF	TGCAGTGCTAGAGCACCCACAGGACTAGCGGGAGTTTGGGTCTTCAATGAGCAGTTCTTC
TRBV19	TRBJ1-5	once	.	CATRTGASNQPQHF	TGTGCCACCCGGACGGGGGCTAGCAATCAGCCCCAGCATTTT
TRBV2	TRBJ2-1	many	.	CASRLALTYNEQFF	TGTGCCAGCCGGTTAGCTTTAACCTACAATGAGCAGTTCTTC
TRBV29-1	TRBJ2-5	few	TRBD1	CSVRTGGETQYF	TGCAGCGTACGGACAGGGGGGGAGACCCAGTACTTC
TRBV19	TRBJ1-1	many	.	CASSFRPGDTEAFF	TGTGCCAGTAGTTTTAGGCCGGGGGACACTGAAGCTTTCTTT
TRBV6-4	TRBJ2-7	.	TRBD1	CASSPTGADSYEQYF	TGTGCCAGCAGTCCAACAGGGGCGGACTCCTACGAGCAGTACTTC
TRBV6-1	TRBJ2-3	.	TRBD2	CASMLAGDPDTQYF	TGTGCCAGCATGCTAGCGGGAGATCCAGATACGCAGTATTTT
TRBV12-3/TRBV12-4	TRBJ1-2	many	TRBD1	CASSPDRVAYGYTF	TGTGCCAGCAGTCCCGACAGGGTGGCCTATGGCTACACCTTC
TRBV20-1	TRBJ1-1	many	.	CRIQGNTEAFF	TGCAGGATACAGGGGAACACTGAAGCTTTCTTT